This T cell receptor (beta chain) originates from a study of cytomegalovirus exposure and HLA in healthy donors. General study findings and limits: In a later analysis, a missense DCLRE1C variant was linked to TCR beta V- and J-gene trimming. Relative to equally common others, HLA-associated TCR beta chains showed greater clonal expansion in a later analysis. In an earlier analysis, about 87% or about 30%: the productive usage of most TCR beta V segments.

This PCR relied on a set of 60 Vbeta primers and 13 Jbeta primers. Sequencing was performed with immunoSEQ multiplex PCR; in TCRdb, only in-frame clones are kept and a portion is missing. This sample carries more than 70,000 clones, approximately 67% of them seen once, and the ten largest clones take 7.5% to 8%. A note on this clone: The antigen is not known.

The TCR sequence derives from a man between 40 and 49 years old in good health and CMV-seropositive. The sample was PBMCs.

CDR3 loop: CASGSGDTQYF. The CDR3 nucleotides read TGTGCTAGTGGTTCAGGAGATACGCAGTATTTT. The chain uses TRBV12-5 and TRBJ2-3; D ambiguous. V was cut by 4 bases and J by 5 bases, with 4 bases left in between. CDR3 size: 11 residues. CDR1 is LGHNT, CDR2 FRNRAP, per germline.